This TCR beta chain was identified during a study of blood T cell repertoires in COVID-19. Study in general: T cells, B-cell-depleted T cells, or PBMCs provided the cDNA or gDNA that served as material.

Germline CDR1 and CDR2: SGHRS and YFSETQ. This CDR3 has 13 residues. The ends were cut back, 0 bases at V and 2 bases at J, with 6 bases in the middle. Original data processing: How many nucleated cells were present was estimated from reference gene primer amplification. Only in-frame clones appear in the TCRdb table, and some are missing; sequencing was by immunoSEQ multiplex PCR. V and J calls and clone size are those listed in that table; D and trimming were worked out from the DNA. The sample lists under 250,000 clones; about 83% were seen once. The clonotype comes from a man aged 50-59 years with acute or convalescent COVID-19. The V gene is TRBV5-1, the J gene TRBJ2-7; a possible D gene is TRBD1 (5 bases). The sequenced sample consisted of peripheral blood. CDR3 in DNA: TGCGCCAGCAGCTTGGACAGGACCTACGAGCAGTACTTC. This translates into CASSLDRTYEQYF.